The entry below describes one T cell receptor beta chain. Produced via immunoSEQ multiplex PCR; TCRdb's table is partial and in-frame only. The repertoire includes over 95,000 clones, approximately 81% of them detected once, and approximately 1.5% sits in the top ten. This specimen belongs to a study of blood T cell repertoires in COVID-19. Study-wide context: In each case, the material was cDNA or gDNA derived from T cells, B-cell-depleted T cells, or PBMCs.

The V gene's germline CDR1 is GTSNPN and CDR2 SVGIG (reference sequence). The V segment lost 6 bases and the J segment 3 bases; nucleotides outside the gene matches: 13. The CDR3 loop spans 17 amino acids. The gene calls are TRBV30 and TRBJ1-4; 10 nucleotides match TRBD1. The source of this sequence is a man aged 50 or older with acute or convalescent COVID-19. Sequenced input: peripheral blood. CDR3 in amino acids: CACLPGQGFGANEKLFF. The CDR3, as DNA: TGTGCCTGCTTACCGGGACAGGGGTTTGGCGCTAATGAAAAACTGTTTTTT. The variable domain in full, completed from reference TRBV30 and TRBJ1-4, reads SQTIHQWPATLVQPVGSPLSLECTVEGTSNPNLYWYRQAAGRGLQLLFYSVGIGQISSEVPQNLSASRPQDRQFILSSKKLLLSDSGFYLCACLPGQGFGANEKLFFGSGTQLSVL.